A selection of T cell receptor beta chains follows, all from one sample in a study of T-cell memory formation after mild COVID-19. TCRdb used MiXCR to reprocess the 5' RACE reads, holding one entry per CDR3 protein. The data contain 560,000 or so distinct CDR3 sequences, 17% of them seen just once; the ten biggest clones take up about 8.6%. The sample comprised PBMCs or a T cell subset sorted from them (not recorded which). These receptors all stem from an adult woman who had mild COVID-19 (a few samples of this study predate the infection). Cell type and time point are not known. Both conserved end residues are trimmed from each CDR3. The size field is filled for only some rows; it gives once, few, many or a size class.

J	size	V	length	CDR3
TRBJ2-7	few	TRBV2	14	ASSGLAGETNYEQY
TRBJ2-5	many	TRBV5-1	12	ASSPGTGGETQY
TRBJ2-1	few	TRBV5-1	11	ASRPETYNEQF
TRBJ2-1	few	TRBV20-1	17	SARDRTSGRGSSYNEQF
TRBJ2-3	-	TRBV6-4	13	ASSEGVSSTDTQY
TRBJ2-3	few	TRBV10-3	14	AISSRRAESTDTQY
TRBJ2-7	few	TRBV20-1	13	SASPPGGLSYEQY
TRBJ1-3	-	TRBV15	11	ATTVTCPDTIY
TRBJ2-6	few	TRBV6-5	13	ASSRLNSGANVLT
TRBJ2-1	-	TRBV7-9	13	ASSLGVAAKNEQF
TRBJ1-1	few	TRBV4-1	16	ASSQDLWGDQWADGAF
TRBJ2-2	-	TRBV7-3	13	ASSPQKGYTGELF
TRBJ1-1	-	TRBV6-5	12	ASSYKGGNLGAF
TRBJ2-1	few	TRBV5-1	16	ASYGGQPLIGDGNEQF
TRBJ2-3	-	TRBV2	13	ASSESLAATDTQY
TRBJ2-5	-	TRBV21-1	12	ASSPETGPETQY
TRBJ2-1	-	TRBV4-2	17	ASSQAMGAGGLSDNEQF
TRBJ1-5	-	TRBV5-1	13	ASSLSGIPNQPQH
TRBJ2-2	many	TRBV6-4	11	ASSDGDTGELF
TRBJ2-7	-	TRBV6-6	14	ASSNKGQGGRYEQY
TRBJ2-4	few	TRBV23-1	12	ARGPELAKNIQY
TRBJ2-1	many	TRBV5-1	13	ASSLEWRPGDEQF
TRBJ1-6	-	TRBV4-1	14	ASSQDRARENSPLH
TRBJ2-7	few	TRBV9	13	ASSVEPGDFYEQY
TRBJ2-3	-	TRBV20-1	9	SARGPDTQY
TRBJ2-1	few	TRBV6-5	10	ASSTDSGREF
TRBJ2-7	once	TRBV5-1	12	ASSVGRGDYEQY
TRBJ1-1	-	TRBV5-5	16	ASSYSGTGGFSDTEAF
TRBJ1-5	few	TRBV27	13	ASSSLSYSNQPQH
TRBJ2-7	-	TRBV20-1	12	SARDHGGIYEQY
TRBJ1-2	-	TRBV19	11	ASSIDQFYGYT
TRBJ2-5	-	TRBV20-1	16	SARDKAGTSGLWETQY
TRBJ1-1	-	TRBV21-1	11	ASSILWGTEAF
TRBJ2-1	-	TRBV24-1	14	ATSDADGTGNNEQF
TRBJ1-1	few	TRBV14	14	ASSPLGPFTNTEAF
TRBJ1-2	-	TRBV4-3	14	ASSQDSNPNDYGYT
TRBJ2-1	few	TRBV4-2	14	ASSQDQAPYMDEQF
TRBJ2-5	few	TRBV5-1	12	ASSLAASWETQY
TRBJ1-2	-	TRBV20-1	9	SAMEDYGYT
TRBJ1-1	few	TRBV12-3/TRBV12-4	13	ASSLQGGMNTEAF
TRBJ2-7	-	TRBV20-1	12	SANLRAHSYEQY
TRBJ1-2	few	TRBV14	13	ASSQVITPAYGYT
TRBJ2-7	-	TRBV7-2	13	ASSSSGVLSYEQY
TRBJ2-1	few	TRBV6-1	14	ASSIGTDTTYNEQF
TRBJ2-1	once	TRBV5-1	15	ASSPGWIAGGREEQF
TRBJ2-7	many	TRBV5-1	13	ASSLSGLLKGEQY
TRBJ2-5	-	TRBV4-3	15	ASSQAPIGRSGETQY
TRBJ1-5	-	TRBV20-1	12	SAARGGSNQPQH
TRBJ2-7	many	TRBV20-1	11	SARERVTYEQY
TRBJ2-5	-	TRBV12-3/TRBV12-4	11	ASSFGTEETQY
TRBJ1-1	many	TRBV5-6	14	ASSSTGTGRVFEAF